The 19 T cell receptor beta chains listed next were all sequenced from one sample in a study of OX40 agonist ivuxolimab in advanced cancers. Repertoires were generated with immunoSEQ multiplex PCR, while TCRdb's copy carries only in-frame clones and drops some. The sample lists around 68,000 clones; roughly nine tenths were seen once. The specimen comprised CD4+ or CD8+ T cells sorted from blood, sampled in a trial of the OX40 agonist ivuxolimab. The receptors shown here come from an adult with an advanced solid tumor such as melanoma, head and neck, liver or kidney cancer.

CDR3 bases: TGTGCCAGCAGTTATTCAGGGACGAGCTACGAGCAGTACTTC. Translated, it gives CASSYSGTSYEQYF. The chain links TRBV6-6 to TRBJ2-7; D could derive from TRBD1 or TRBD2 (5 bases each). V gave up 3 bases and J gave up 3 bases, with 12 bases separating them. This CDR3 comprises 14 residues. Germline CDR1 is MNHNY and CDR2 is SVGAGI (reference sequence).

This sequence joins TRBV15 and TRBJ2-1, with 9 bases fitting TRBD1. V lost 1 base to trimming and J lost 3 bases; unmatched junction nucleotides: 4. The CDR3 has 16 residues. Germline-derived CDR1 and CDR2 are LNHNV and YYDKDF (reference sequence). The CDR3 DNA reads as TGTGCCACCAGCAGAGCGGGACAGGGAGTCTACAATGAGCAGTTCTTC. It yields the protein CATSRAGQGVYNEQFF. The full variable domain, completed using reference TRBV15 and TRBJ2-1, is DAMVIQNPRYQVTQFGKPVTLSCSQTLNHNVMYWYQQKSSQAPKLLFHYYDKDFNNEADTPDNFQSRRPNTSFCFLDIRSPGLGDTAMYLCATSRAGQGVYNEQFFGPGTRLTVL.

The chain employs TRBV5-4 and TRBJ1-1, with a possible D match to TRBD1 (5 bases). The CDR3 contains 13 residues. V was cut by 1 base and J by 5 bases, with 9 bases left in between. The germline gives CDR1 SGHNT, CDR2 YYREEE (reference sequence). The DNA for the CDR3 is TGTGCCAGCAGCTTGTGGGGGAAAACTGAAGCTTTCTTT. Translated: CASSLWGKTEAFF.

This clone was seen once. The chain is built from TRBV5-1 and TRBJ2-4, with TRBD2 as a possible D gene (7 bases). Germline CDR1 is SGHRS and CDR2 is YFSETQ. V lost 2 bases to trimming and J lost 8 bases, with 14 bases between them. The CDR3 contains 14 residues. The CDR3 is CASSFGGATDIQYF. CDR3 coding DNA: TGCGCCAGCAGCTTTGGGGGGGCCACGGACATTCAGTACTTC.

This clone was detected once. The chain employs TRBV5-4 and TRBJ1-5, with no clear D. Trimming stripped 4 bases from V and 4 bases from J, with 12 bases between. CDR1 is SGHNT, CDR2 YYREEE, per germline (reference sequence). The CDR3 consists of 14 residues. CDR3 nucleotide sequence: TGTGCCAGCAGCCTGGGCGGCTTGAATCAGCCCCAGCATTTT. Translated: CASSLGGLNQPQHF.

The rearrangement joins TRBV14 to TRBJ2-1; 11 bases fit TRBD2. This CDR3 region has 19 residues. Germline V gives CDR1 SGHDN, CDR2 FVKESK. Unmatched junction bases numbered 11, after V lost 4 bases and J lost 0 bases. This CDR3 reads CASSPQFSGRGISYNEQFF. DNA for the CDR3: TGTGCCAGCAGCCCACAATTTAGCGGGAGGGGAATCTCCTACAATGAGCAGTTCTTC.

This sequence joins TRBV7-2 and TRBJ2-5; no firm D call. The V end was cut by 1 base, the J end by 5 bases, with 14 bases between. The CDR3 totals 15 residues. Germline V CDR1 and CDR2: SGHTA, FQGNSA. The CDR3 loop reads CASSLGSNYRETQYF. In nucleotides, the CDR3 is TGTGCCAGCAGCTTAGGTTCCAACTACCGGGAGACCCAGTACTTC.

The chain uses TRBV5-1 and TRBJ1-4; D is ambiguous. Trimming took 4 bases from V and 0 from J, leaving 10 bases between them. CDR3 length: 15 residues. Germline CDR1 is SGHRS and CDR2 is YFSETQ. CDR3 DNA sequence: TGCGCCAGCAGCCCGTCACAACCAACTAATGAAAAACTGTTTTTT. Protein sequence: CASSPSQPTNEKLFF.

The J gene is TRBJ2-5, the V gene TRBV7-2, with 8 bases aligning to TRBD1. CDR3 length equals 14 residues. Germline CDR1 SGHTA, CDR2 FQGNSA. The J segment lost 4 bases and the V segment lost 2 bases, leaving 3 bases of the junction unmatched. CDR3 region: CASSLNRGAETQYF. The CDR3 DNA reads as TGTGCCAGCAGCTTAAACAGGGGGGCAGAGACCCAGTACTTC.

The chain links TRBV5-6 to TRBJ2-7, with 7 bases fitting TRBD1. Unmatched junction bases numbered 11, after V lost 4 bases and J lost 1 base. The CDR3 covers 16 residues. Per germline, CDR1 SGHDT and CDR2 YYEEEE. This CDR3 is CASSGAGTEGSYEQYF. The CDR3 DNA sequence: TGTGCCAGCAGCGGGGCCGGGACAGAGGGATCCTACGAGCAGTACTTC.

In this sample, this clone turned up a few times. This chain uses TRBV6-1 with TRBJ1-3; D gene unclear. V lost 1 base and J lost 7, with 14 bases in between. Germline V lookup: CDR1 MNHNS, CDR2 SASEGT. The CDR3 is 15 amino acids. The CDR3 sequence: CASSEGDFGPNTIYF. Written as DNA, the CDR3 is TGTGCCAGCAGTGAAGGAGACTTCGGACCTAACACCATATATTTT.

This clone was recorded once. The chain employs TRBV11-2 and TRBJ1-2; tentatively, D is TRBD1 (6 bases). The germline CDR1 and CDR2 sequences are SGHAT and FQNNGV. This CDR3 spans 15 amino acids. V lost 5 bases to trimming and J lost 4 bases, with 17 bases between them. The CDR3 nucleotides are TGTGCCAGCAGCAGGGGAGGGGGGGTAGGCTATGGCTACACCTTC. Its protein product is CASSRGGGVGYGYTF.

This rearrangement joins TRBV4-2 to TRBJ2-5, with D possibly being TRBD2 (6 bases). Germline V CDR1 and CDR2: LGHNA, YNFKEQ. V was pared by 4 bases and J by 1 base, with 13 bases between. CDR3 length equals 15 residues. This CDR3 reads CASSPVGRGQETQYF. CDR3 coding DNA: TGTGCCAGCAGCCCAGTAGGGCGGGGCCAAGAGACCCAGTACTTC.

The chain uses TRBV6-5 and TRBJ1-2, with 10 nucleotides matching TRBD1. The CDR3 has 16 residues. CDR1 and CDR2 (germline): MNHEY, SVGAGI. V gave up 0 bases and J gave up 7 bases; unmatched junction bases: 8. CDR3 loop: CASSYSKGQGRGGYTF. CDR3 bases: TGTGCCAGCAGTTACTCGAAGGGACAGGGGAGGGGTGGCTACACCTTC.

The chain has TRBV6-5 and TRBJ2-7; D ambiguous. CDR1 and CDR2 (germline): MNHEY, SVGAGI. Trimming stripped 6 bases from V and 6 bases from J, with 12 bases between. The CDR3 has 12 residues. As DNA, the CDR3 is TGTGCCAGCAGAACACTATTTGGCGAGCAGTACTTC. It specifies CASRTLFGEQYF.

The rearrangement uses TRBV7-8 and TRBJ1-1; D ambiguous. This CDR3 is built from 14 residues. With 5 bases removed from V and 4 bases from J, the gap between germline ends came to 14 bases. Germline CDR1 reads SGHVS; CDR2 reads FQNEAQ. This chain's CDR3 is CASSVTRRATEAFF. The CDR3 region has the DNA TGTGCCAGCAGCGTCACACGGAGGGCCACTGAAGCTTTCTTT.

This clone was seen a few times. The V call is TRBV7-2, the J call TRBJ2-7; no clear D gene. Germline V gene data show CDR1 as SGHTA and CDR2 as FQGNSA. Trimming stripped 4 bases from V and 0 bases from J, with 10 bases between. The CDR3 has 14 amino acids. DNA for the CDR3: TGTGCCAGCAGCTCGATGCGTGGCTCCTACGAGCAGTACTTC. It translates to CASSSMRGSYEQYF.

The CDR3 DNA reads TGTGCCAGCAGTTTATTAAGTGGGACTAGACACTTGAACGAGCAGTACTTC. As protein: CASSLLSGTRHLNEQYF. V is TRBV27 and J is TRBJ2-7, with TRBD2 matching 8 bases. The junction had 13 bases not matched to a gene; V was cut back by 1 base and J by 5 bases. CDR3 length: 17 residues. From germline, CDR1 is MNHEY and CDR2 SMNVEV (reference sequence).

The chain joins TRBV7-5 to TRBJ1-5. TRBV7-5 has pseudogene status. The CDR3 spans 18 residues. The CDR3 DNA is TGTGCCAGAAGCGCCCCGGGCCCCAGAGGGGATAGCAATCAGCCCCAGCATTTT. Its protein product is CARSAPGPRGDSNQPQHF.